A selection of T cell receptor beta chains follows, all from one sample in a study of T cells expressing NK-cell markers. Following a re-call of the 5' RACE reads, TCRdb has one entry per CDR3 protein and lacks DNA. This table holds 500,000 or so distinct CDR3 sequences. The specimen was blood T cells: a sorted CD56 or NKG2C T cell subset, CD4+ or CD8+ T cells, or bulk PBMC T cells (not recorded which). Receptor source: a man aged 18 to 35 in good health. Each CDR3 is given with its conserved first and last residue. Fields, in order: V gene, J gene, CDR3 protein.

v_gene: TRBV28; j_gene: TRBJ2-7; CDR3aa: CASSLGGQGAHEQYF
v_gene: TRBV28; j_gene: TRBJ2-5; CDR3aa: CASSRDTRETQYF
v_gene: TRBV20-1; j_gene: TRBJ2-5; CDR3aa: CSARRLAGVGGQETQYF
v_gene: TRBV7-2; j_gene: TRBJ2-1; CDR3aa: CASSYSTGIADHNEQFF
v_gene: TRBV7-6; j_gene: TRBJ2-3; CDR3aa: CASRAPSADTQYF
v_gene: TRBV10-3; j_gene: TRBJ2-3; CDR3aa: CAISRARLTDTQYF
v_gene: TRBV5-6; j_gene: TRBJ2-1; CDR3aa: CASSLALASGDNEQFF
v_gene: TRBV28; j_gene: TRBJ2-1; CDR3aa: CASIWSSGYNEQFF
v_gene: TRBV7-9; j_gene: TRBJ2-5; CDR3aa: CASSQERDRGRETQYF
v_gene: TRBV20-1; j_gene: TRBJ2-1; CDR3aa: CSAREGQLYNEQFF
v_gene: TRBV28; j_gene: TRBJ2-1; CDR3aa: CASSLPAGLNEQFF
v_gene: TRBV27; j_gene: TRBJ2-3; CDR3aa: CASSPGTLSTDTQYF
v_gene: TRBV7-9; j_gene: TRBJ1-4; CDR3aa: CASTVDGEKLFF
v_gene: TRBV7-3; j_gene: TRBJ2-5; CDR3aa: CASSSGTVSEETQYF
v_gene: TRBV10-3; j_gene: TRBJ2-1; CDR3aa: CAISGGTSGSDPYNEQFF
v_gene: TRBV24-1; j_gene: TRBJ2-1; CDR3aa: CATSETGMGSYNEQFF
v_gene: TRBV6-5; j_gene: TRBJ1-6; CDR3aa: CASSYGTESSPLHF
v_gene: TRBV20-1; j_gene: TRBJ1-2; CDR3aa: CSAEWTGSYGYTF
v_gene: TRBV20-1; j_gene: TRBJ1-5; CDR3aa: CSTTLGNSNQPQHF
v_gene: TRBV20-1; j_gene: TRBJ2-5; CDR3aa: CSVPSAQETQYF
v_gene: TRBV6-2/TRBV6-3; j_gene: TRBJ2-1; CDR3aa: CASSPTGTGYGGSSYNEQFF
v_gene: TRBV7-9; j_gene: TRBJ1-4; CDR3aa: CASRKGPNNEKLFF
v_gene: TRBV6-5; j_gene: TRBJ1-1; CDR3aa: CASSSRGGEGTEAFF
v_gene: TRBV7-9; j_gene: TRBJ1-1; CDR3aa: CASSTYRGANTEAFF
v_gene: TRBV10-2; j_gene: TRBJ2-5; CDR3aa: CASSAWQRETQYF
v_gene: TRBV5-1; j_gene: TRBJ2-1; CDR3aa: CASTLEGEQFF
v_gene: TRBV5-6; j_gene: TRBJ2-3; CDR3aa: CASSLERETFTDTQYF
v_gene: TRBV12-3/TRBV12-4; j_gene: TRBJ2-2; CDR3aa: CASRQQGANTGELFF
v_gene: TRBV7-2; j_gene: TRBJ1-1; CDR3aa: CASSLAPGIGGTEAFF
v_gene: TRBV12-3/TRBV12-4; j_gene: TRBJ2-3; CDR3aa: CASSSHSGVGTDTQYF
v_gene: TRBV6-9; j_gene: TRBJ2-7; CDR3aa: CASTKTSHGGLREQYF
v_gene: TRBV5-1; j_gene: TRBJ2-1; CDR3aa: CASSLLGVEQFF
v_gene: TRBV29-1; j_gene: TRBJ2-5; CDR3aa: CSVEVKVQETQYF
v_gene: TRBV4-3; j_gene: TRBJ2-2; CDR3aa: CASSQVTNTGELFF
v_gene: TRBV5-4; j_gene: TRBJ2-3; CDR3aa: CASSVGLAGVGTQYF
v_gene: TRBV6-4; j_gene: TRBJ2-7; CDR3aa: CASSDPIGRVIYEQYF
v_gene: TRBV24-1; j_gene: TRBJ1-2; CDR3aa: CATSDSLRPYYGYTF
v_gene: TRBV24-1; j_gene: TRBJ2-1; CDR3aa: CATSHLAGGSYNEQFF
v_gene: TRBV7-8; j_gene: TRBJ2-2; CDR3aa: CASSLAPSGNGNTGELFF
v_gene: TRBV28; j_gene: TRBJ2-5; CDR3aa: CARARGGGQETQYF
v_gene: TRBV12-3/TRBV12-4; j_gene: TRBJ2-1; CDR3aa: CASSHGQGRQFF
v_gene: TRBV25-1; j_gene: TRBJ1-4; CDR3aa: CASSAYRGSGEKLFF
v_gene: TRBV12-3/TRBV12-4; j_gene: TRBJ1-5; CDR3aa: CASSSDSNQPQHF
v_gene: TRBV25-1; j_gene: TRBJ1-5; CDR3aa: CASSEFGTGGDQPQHF
v_gene: TRBV6-1; j_gene: TRBJ2-2; CDR3aa: CASTPGLAGSGELFF
v_gene: TRBV6-1; j_gene: TRBJ2-6; CDR3aa: CASEKLSGANVLTF
v_gene: TRBV20-1; j_gene: TRBJ1-1; CDR3aa: CSAKAPGQVEEAFF
v_gene: TRBV6-1; j_gene: TRBJ2-3; CDR3aa: CASNSGIITDTQYF
v_gene: TRBV2; j_gene: TRBJ2-3; CDR3aa: CASSDRGGTATDTQYF
v_gene: TRBV5-1; j_gene: TRBJ2-5; CDR3aa: CASSLGSSGSETQYF
v_gene: TRBV12-3/TRBV12-4; j_gene: TRBJ1-3; CDR3aa: CASSSQGSAGNTIYF
v_gene: TRBV20-1; j_gene: TRBJ1-5; CDR3aa: CSARDVDRPQPQHF
v_gene: TRBV25-1; j_gene: TRBJ2-3; CDR3aa: CASSLASGTTDTQYF
v_gene: TRBV12-3/TRBV12-4; j_gene: TRBJ2-1; CDR3aa: CASSPSSSGRVEQFF
v_gene: TRBV18; j_gene: TRBJ2-7; CDR3aa: CASSPTVASYEQYF